Listed below are T cell receptor beta chains from one sample, sequenced in a study of neurological immune-mediated disorders. TCRdb reprocessed the 5' RACE reads with MiXCR, giving one entry per CDR3 protein. Here the sample spans tens of thousands of distinct CDR3 sequences, 8% to 10% being singletons. The sample consisted of PBMCs. These receptors originate from a woman in her forties in good health. The CDR3 runs from the conserved cysteine through the conserved F or W. D genes are given only for firm matches. Size is stated for part of the rows, as once, few or many counts, or as a class when the clone is expanded.

v_call	clone_size	d_call	j_call	cdr3_aa	cdr3_nt
TRBV6-2/TRBV6-3	once	TRBD1	TRBJ1-2	CSSNLGTVETYGYTF	TGTTCCAGCAACCTCGGGACAGTGGAGACCTATGGCTACACCTTC
TRBV10-2	many	.	TRBJ2-7	CASSESSSEQYF	TGCGCCAGCAGTGAGTCGTCTTCCGAGCAGTACTTC
TRBV3-1	many	TRBD2	TRBJ2-7	CASSQVTSGEQYF	TGTGCCAGCAGCCAAGTGACTAGCGGCGAGCAGTACTTC
TRBV3-1	many	TRBD2	TRBJ2-7	CASSRLAGEEQYF	TGTGCCAGCAGCAGACTAGCGGGAGAAGAGCAGTACTTC
TRBV7-6	many	.	TRBJ2-1	CASSRSYSYNEQFF	TGTGCCAGCAGCCGGAGCTACTCCTACAATGAGCAGTTCTTC
TRBV28	many	.	TRBJ1-2	CASRGARYTF	TGTGCCAGCAGGGGGGCCCGCTACACCTTC
TRBV4-1	many	TRBD2	TRBJ2-4	CASSQMGLDGKNIQYF	TGCGCCAGCAGCCAGATGGGACTAGATGGCAAAAACATTCAGTACTTC
TRBV9	many	.	TRBJ1-2	CASSVAGILNYGYTF	TGTGCCAGCAGCGTAGCGGGCATCCTTAACTATGGCTACACCTTC
TRBV6-1	many	.	TRBJ1-4	CASSDEGTNEKLFF	TGTGCCAGCAGTGACGAGGGTACTAATGAAAAACTGTTTTTT
TRBV12-3/TRBV12-4	many	.	TRBJ1-3	CASSPRNTGSSGNTIYF	TGTGCCAGCAGCCCACGAAATACAGGGAGCTCTGGAAACACCATATATTTT
TRBV20-1	many	TRBD1	TRBJ2-3	CSAPPGQGTDTQYF	TGCAGTGCTCCCCCGGGACAGGGAACAGATACGCAGTATTTT
TRBV5-6	many	.	TRBJ2-3	CASSSWVADTQYF	TGTGCCAGCAGCTCGTGGGTCGCGGATACGCAGTATTTT
TRBV7-2	many	.	TRBJ1-2	CASSFQGSGNYGYTF	TGTGCCAGCAGCTTTCAGGGCAGTGGGAACTATGGCTACACCTTC
TRBV12-3/TRBV12-4	many	TRBD2	TRBJ2-2	CASSFRASGGAVFTGELFF	TGTGCCAGCAGTTTTAGGGCTAGCGGGGGGGCGGTGTTCACCGGGGAGCTGTTTTTT
TRBV14	many	TRBD1	TRBJ1-1	CASSPDRGLGEAFF	TGTGCCAGCAGCCCGGACAGGGGGCTTGGTGAAGCTTTCTTT
TRBV29-1	.	.	TRBJ1-3	CSVPGGGSGNTIYF	TGCAGCGTTCCCGGGGGGGGTTCTGGAAACACCATATATTTT
TRBV29-1	many	TRBD2	TRBJ2-1	CSVEQWTSGRAGEQFF	TGCAGCGTTGAACAGTGGACTAGCGGGAGGGCCGGTGAGCAGTTCTTC
TRBV12-3/TRBV12-4	.	.	TRBJ1-5	CTNSLGGGSNQPQHF	TGTACCAACAGTTTGGGGGGGGGTAGCAATCAGCCCCAGCATTTT
TRBV4-2	many	TRBD1	TRBJ2-1	CASSQETGGYNEQFF	TGTGCCAGCAGCCAAGAAACAGGGGGCTACAATGAGCAGTTCTTC
TRBV2	many	TRBD2	TRBJ2-4	CASSGLAVAKNIQYF	TGTGCCAGCAGTGGACTAGCGGTAGCCAAAAACATTCAGTACTTC
TRBV14	many	.	TRBJ2-1	CASSQTRGTAQHEQFF	TGTGCCAGCAGTCAGACCCGGGGTACTGCCCAGCATGAGCAGTTCTTC
TRBV10-3	many	TRBD1	TRBJ1-6	CAIKVTGDYNSPLHF	TGTGCCATCAAGGTGACAGGGGATTATAATTCACCCCTCCACTTT
TRBV18	once	.	TRBJ2-3	CASSPRGDGSTDTQYF	TGTGCCAGCTCACCCCGGGGAGACGGCTCCACAGATACGCAGTATTTT
TRBV12-3/TRBV12-4	many	TRBD1	TRBJ1-2	CASSSVQGRDSNGYTF	TGTGCCAGCAGTTCCGTACAGGGGCGGGATTCTAATGGCTACACCTTC
TRBV15	many	.	TRBJ1-3	CATSRDRIGNTIYF	TGTGCCACCAGCAGAGATAGAATTGGAAACACCATATATTTT
TRBV25-1	many	TRBD2	TRBJ2-7	CASSSRLAELSYEQYF	TGTGCCAGCAGTTCCCGTCTAGCGGAGCTCTCCTACGAGCAGTACTTC
TRBV27	many	.	TRBJ2-1	CASSLGTYNEQFF	TGTGCCAGCAGCCTCGGGACCTACAATGAGCAGTTCTTC
TRBV3-1	many	TRBD2	TRBJ2-5	CASSGTSGQETQYF	TGTGCCAGCAGCGGGACTAGCGGACAAGAGACCCAGTACTTC
TRBV29-1	many	.	TRBJ2-3	CSVALRQKDTQYF	TGCAGCGTTGCTCTTCGTCAGAAGGATACGCAGTATTTT
TRBV3-1	.	.	TRBJ1-4	CASSRGDGDFNEKLFF	TGTGCCAGCAGCCGGGGGGACGGAGACTTTAATGAAAAACTGTTTTTT
TRBV20-1	many	TRBD1	TRBJ2-1	CSAKDRLSYNEQFF	TGCAGTGCTAAGGACAGGCTATCCTACAATGAGCAGTTCTTC
TRBV7-3	many	TRBD1	TRBJ2-7	CASSFSPGGINEQYF	TGTGCCAGCAGCTTTTCACCAGGGGGAATCAACGAGCAGTACTTC
TRBV7-2	many	.	TRBJ2-7	CASSVQGLGEQYF	TGTGCCAGCAGCGTACAGGGACTCGGCGAGCAGTACTTC
TRBV10-3	many	.	TRBJ1-2	CAISDRSYGYTF	TGTGCCATCAGTGACAGGTCCTATGGCTACACCTTC
TRBV7-3	many	.	TRBJ2-3	CASSLISMGGDTQYF	TGTGCCAGCAGCTTAATCTCAATGGGAGGAGATACGCAGTATTTT
TRBV5-4	many	.	TRBJ2-1	CASSLGANEQFF	TGTGCCAGCAGCTTGGGGGCGAATGAGCAGTTCTTC
TRBV12-3/TRBV12-4	many	TRBD1	TRBJ2-1	CASNSGTASSYNEQFF	TGTGCCAGCAACTCCGGGACAGCGAGCTCCTACAATGAGCAGTTCTTC
TRBV29-1	many	.	TRBJ1-2	CSVRPGQGGSGYTF	TGCAGCGTCCGCCCCGGGCAGGGTGGGTCCGGCTACACCTTC
TRBV5-1	many	.	TRBJ2-1	CASTPGQGNEQFF	TGCGCCAGCACTCCGGGCCAGGGGAATGAGCAGTTCTTC
TRBV4-3	many	.	TRBJ2-2	CASSQPGAGELFF	TGCGCCAGCAGCCAGCCAGGCGCCGGGGAGCTGTTTTTT
TRBV29-1	many	.	TRBJ1-1	CSVAQGMNTEAFF	TGCAGCGTTGCCCAGGGCATGAACACTGAAGCTTTCTTT
TRBV29-1	many	TRBD1	TRBJ1-2	CSASGTGTLYLGGYTF	TGCAGCGCATCCGGGACAGGGACCCTCTACCTCGGGGGCTACACCTTC
TRBV5-1	many	.	TRBJ1-3	CASSASQGNTIYF	TGCGCCAGCAGCGCCTCACAGGGAAACACCATATATTTT
TRBV7-3	many	TRBD1	TRBJ2-3	CASSSPGQGPDTQYF	TGTGCCAGCAGCTCACCGGGACAGGGACCAGATACGCAGTATTTT
TRBV9	many	.	TRBJ2-1	CASTIDGVPYNEQFF	TGTGCCAGCACCATAGACGGAGTTCCCTACAATGAGCAGTTCTTC
TRBV27	many	.	TRBJ2-1	CASKMDVNPVGEQFF	TGTGCCAGCAAAATGGACGTTAATCCAGTGGGTGAGCAGTTCTTC
TRBV6-2/TRBV6-3	many	TRBD1	TRBJ2-4	CASSPGQKAKNIQYF	TGTGCCAGCAGTCCGGGACAGAAAGCCAAAAACATTCAGTACTTC
TRBV19	many	.	TRBJ1-6	CASNGGDTYNSPLHF	TGTGCCAGTAACGGAGGTGACACCTATAATTCACCCCTCCACTTT
TRBV4-1	many	.	TRBJ1-1	CASSQDAGPNTEAFF	TGCGCCAGCAGCCAAGACGCAGGTCCGAACACTGAAGCTTTCTTT